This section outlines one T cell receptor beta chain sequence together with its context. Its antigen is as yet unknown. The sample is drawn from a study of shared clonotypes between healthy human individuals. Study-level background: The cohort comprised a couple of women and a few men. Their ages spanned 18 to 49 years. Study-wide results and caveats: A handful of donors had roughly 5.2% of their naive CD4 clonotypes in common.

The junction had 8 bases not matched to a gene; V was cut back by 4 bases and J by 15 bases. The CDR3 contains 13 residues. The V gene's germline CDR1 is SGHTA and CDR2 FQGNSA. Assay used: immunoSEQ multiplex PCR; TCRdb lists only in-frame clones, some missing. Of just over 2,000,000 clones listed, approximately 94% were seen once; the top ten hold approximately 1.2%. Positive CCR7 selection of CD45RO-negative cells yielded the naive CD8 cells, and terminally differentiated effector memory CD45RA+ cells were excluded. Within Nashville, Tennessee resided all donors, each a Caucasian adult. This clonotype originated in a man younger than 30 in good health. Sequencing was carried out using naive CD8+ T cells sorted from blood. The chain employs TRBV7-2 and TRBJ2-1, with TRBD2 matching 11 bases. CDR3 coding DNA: TGTGCCAGCAGCTCCCCCTTAGCGGGAGGGTTGTTCTTC. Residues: CASSSPLAGGLFF.